This T cell receptor (beta chain) was captured by sequencing in a study of cytomegalovirus exposure and HLA in healthy donors (dated by TCRdb to about 2017). Broadly, across the study: An earlier analysis of under 600 of the donors reported 250 to 300 Gb of sequence data and roughly 100 million unique TCR beta sequences from about 180 million T cells. Donor age, sex, ethnicity and CMV serostatus were compiled alongside the repertoire data. Typing coverage varied by locus: roughly 620-630 donors for A, B, C, DRB1 and DQB1; some 520 for DQA1; 606 for DPA1; 400 to 480 for DPB1. The aim of the study was to test whether cataloging public T cell receptors could identify signatures of past pathogen exposure. Every discovery cohort repertoire had been produced on one sequencing platform. In a later genetic analysis, genome-wide SNP genotypes for about three fifths of the roughly 670 donors were used, and that subset was treated as a discovery cohort. The study profiled the T cell repertoires of around 700 subjects by immunosequencing and related them to cytomegalovirus serostatus. About 320 gigabases of sequencing data and approximately 80 million unique TCR sequences were included in an early release covering 500 to 750 HLA-typed donors. A later analysis re-analyzed previously published TCR beta repertoires from several hundred donors and added high-resolution HLA genotyping to study TCR occurrence patterns. Because of strong linkage in the cohort, a handful of DR-DQ haplotypes were treated as single units for association and clustering. HLA typing covered class I and class II loci at four-digit resolution. Besides the first cohort of some 670 subjects, a separate validation cohort made up of 95 to 150 different subjects was used. In the later analysis, no new phenotypic data were used to find candidate immune exposures; instead, reliance was placed on TCR beta sequences and their occurrence across donors. Among the roughly 430 genotyped donors, under 90% belonged to the genetic ancestry cluster associated with self-reported Caucasian donors. To predict cytomegalovirus infection status, the study combined high-throughput TCR immunosequencing, statistical association of individual TCRs with disease status, and machine learning. To decide whether each TCR beta V gene segment behaved as functional or pseudogenic, an earlier analysis of 587 of the donors relied on high-throughput TCR beta sequencing. Among 398 genotyped donors of the cohort, an average of approximately 240,000 unique TCR beta nucleotide sequences was sequenced per donor, of which 15% to 20% were non-productive. Results the study describes overall, beyond this receptor: Because some donors lacked HLA typing at each locus, the association tests relied only on the typed subset. The study listed around 160 TCR beta chains as associated with cytomegalovirus. In an earlier analysis of some 500 of the donors, most TCR beta V segments were observed in productive rearrangements about 90% or about 30% of the time, broadly matching IMGT annotations. Because counts were too low, some 16 rarely observed V segments, including chromosome 9 orphons, were excluded from the earlier analysis of roughly 580 of the donors. A later analysis found that most CMV-associated TCR beta chains appeared HLA-restricted, with HLA associations seemingly driven largely by CMV exposure. Because the 87-base-pair reads could not distinguish some IMGT-functional V segments, including TRBV6-2 and TRBV6-3, those segments were excluded. Specific HLA alleles were associated with 15,000 to 20,000 TCR beta sequences at a false discovery rate of 0.05 in a later analysis. In a later genetic analysis, fewer N-insertions in productive TCRs were reported among donors in an Asian-associated ancestry cluster than the roughly 700-donor mean. V-gene and J-gene trimming of TCR beta chains was associated with a missense DCLRE1C variant in a later genetic analysis, and the association was replicated in an independent cohort. Roughly uniform sequencing depth across donors was assumed in presence/absence analyses, although this assumption may not hold. In a later analysis, HLA-associated TCR beta chains showed more clonal expansion and lower generation probabilities than non-associated chains that were equally common. A further reported finding was that TCR beta sequences accurately predicted the HLA-A and HLA-B alleles for most subjects in the first cohort. The authors suggested that the approach could potentially be extended to other disease states and immunological phenotypes. In a later analysis, several top co-occurrence clusters were reported to appear linked to parvovirus B19, influenza, CMV and Epstein-Barr virus. The classifier was reported to diagnose cytomegalovirus status with high specificity and sensitivity in both the original and validation cohorts. Assigning TCR associations to individual alleles was difficult when HLA alleles, especially DR and DQ, strongly co-occurred. CMV serostatus was the only immune exposure information available for the cohort. Three of the identified cytomegalovirus-associated TCR beta chains were confirmed in vitro to be specific for cytomegalovirus antigens. Across donors, most TCR sequences were observed very rarely, whereas some public TCRs were present in many individuals. Only TCR beta chains were sequenced in this cohort, and the absence of alpha or paired-chain data limited detectable features. In a later analysis, the rate of TCR association differed among HLA loci, with DRB1 alleles having the most associated TCRs and HLA-C alleles having the fewest. Linkage disequilibrium might explain the correlated functional status among segregating V segments, but an unknown experimental factor could not be excluded. A cluster of highly shared sequence variants was judged likely to be a technical artifact of the sequencing pipeline.

The CDR3 has 15 amino acids, counting the end cysteine and phenylalanine. The kept DNA is CDR3 alone, 45 bases in frame from the first base. The germline V gene (reference sequence) yields MNHEY for CDR1 and SMNVEV for CDR2. V and J lose 5 bases and 3 bases, and a span of 16 bases separates them. With regard to this clone: Its antigen remains unidentified. No base qualities exist here, and no much larger clone lies one base off it.

The cohort was made up of approximately 670 healthy bone marrow donors. Cohort members were all nominally healthy when sampled, although unrecorded immune exposures were likely present. CMV serostatus was recorded as positive for about 300 and negative for about 50% of the roughly 670 cohort members, whereas no CMV serostatus was recorded for the donor in question. Every donor gave a peripheral blood sample, and the peripheral blood mononuclear cells from that sample were used for TCR beta sequencing. The Qiagen DNeasy Blood Extraction Kit was used to extract genomic DNA from the blood cell samples. The library was made by the immunoSEQ multiplex PCR assay. For the multiplex PCR, a mixture combining 60 forward primers for TCR Vbeta segments and 13 reverse primers for TCR Jbeta segments was used. A multiplex PCR assay on genomic DNA amplified the CDR3 region of rearranged TCR beta genes. Amplified TCR beta libraries were sequenced as 87-base-pair reads on the Illumina HiSeq System. For the original study's pipeline: A later analysis counted about 82 million unique TCR beta chains across the 666 repertoires, and 10 million to 12 million of these chains were shared by at least two donors. A nearest-neighbor algorithm error-corrected the raw reads and collapsed the reads into unique sequences, merging closely related sequences to remove PCR and sequencing errors. To assign V, D and J gene segments, CDR3 sequences were aligned to IMGT reference sequences. For a sequence to be retained, a match of at least six nucleotides was required to both a V gene segment and a J gene segment. A rearrangement counted as productive if the CDR3 had no stop codons and remained in frame with V and J, and every other rearrangement counted as non-productive. Following IMGT convention, CDR3 was defined as the stretch from the second conserved V-encoded cysteine to the conserved J-encoded phenylalanine. Sequences without an unambiguous match to a single V gene segment were excluded from the earlier analysis of approximately 600 of the donors. In an earlier analysis of 587 of the donors, a V segment was called functional when productive rearrangements were above 56.7%, and segregating when the standard deviation between donors exceeded 5%. To diagnose cytomegalovirus status from the catalog of TCR beta chain sequences, a statistical classification framework was built. A later analysis assigned V and J genes by comparing TCR nucleotide sequences with IMGT/GENE-DB human TR gene sequences. Using the TCRdist pipeline, a later analysis assigned CDR3 sequences along with most-parsimonious VDJ recombination scenarios. In a later analysis, each TCR beta chain was defined by its CDR3 amino acid sequence together with its V-gene family, and reads lacking a unique V-gene family were excluded. A later analysis removed 592 highly shared, low-generation-probability nucleotide sequences to deal with suspected cross-contamination and a sequencing artifact. In a later analysis, a clonal expansion index was calculated for each public chain from normalized within-repertoire ranks of inferred template counts. In a later analysis, generation probabilities were computed with a VDJ recombination model fitted to out-of-frame rearrangements, and the resulting probabilities were checked against IGoR. A later analysis scored TCR-TCR, TCR-HLA and TCR-CMV co-occurrence with hypergeometric tests, applying a repertoire-size bias correction to TCR pairs. In a later analysis, false discovery rates were estimated by permuting HLA or CMV assignments 20 times. A later analysis grouped co-occurring TCRs with DBSCAN, adding TCRdist sequence similarity when clustering within HLA-allele-positive subsets. For co-occurrence clustering, repertoires with fewer than 30,000 or more than 120,000 public chains were excluded, along with a handful of repertoires with anomalous nucleotide sharing. Entries here come from immuneACCESS through TCRdb and include only in-frame sequences with V and J called. Some clones fail to appear in such tables; in the studies checked, an unresolved V gene covers under half of the shortfall, and the cause of the remainder is unknown. V, J and clone size derive from that table, while D and trimming were established from the DNA sequence. The sample profile shows fewer than 180,000 clones; 70% to 80% of them were found once. 3.5% to 4.5% of the sample comes from the top ten.

This receptor chain uses TRBV27 and TRBJ1-1, with the identity of the D gene unclear. Sequenced input: PBMCs. This TCR was recovered from a human donor in good health. Read as DNA, the sequence is TGTGCCAGCAGTCTCGTCTCGACGGGGTACACTGAAGCTTTCTTT. Translated, this gives CASSLVSTGYTEAFF.